The 10 T cell receptor beta chains below were found in one sample sequenced in a study of identical twins (dated by TCRdb to the mid-2010s). The method was 5' RACE. TCRdb shows the sequencer as Illumina HiSeq 2000. TCRdb reprocessing: public reads trimmed at Q25 with fastp, clones called with MiXCR, in-frame beta chains kept. Rows with one shared CDR3 protein collapse into an entry with the most common genes and DNA. Within this sample are 700,000 or so distinct CDR3 sequences, with 21% of them counted one time only. The top ten hold approximately 4.5% of the sample. The sample was also linked to a second study, of T cells expressing NK-cell markers.

The sample taken for sequencing was PBMCs. These receptors were collected from a young woman in good health.

V gene TRBV18 combines with J gene TRBJ2-5; 7 bases are shared with TRBD2. Germline values: CDR1 KGHSH, CDR2 LQKENI. The CDR3 has 15 residues. Unmatched junction bases numbered 8, after V lost 5 bases and J lost 2 bases. The CDR3 loop reads CASSSRAGLQETQYF. The CDR3 nucleotides are TGTGCCAGCTCATCCCGAGCGGGACTACAAGAGACCCAGTACTTC.

This clonotype was found a few times. Its ends do not fully match the called genes, so a read error is possible. The chain combines TRBV15 with TRBJ2-5; D is possibly TRBD2 (5 bases). Germline V gene sequence: CDR1 LNHNV, CDR2 YYDKDF (reference sequence). The CDR3 consists of 17 residues. The chain's CDR3 is CATSRASPSRAQETQYF. CDR3 nucleotides: TGTGCCACCAGTAGAGCTAGTCCTTCGAGGGCCCAAGAGACCCAGTACTTC.

This rearrangement joins TRBV4-1 to TRBJ2-3; D uncertain. The V and J ends lost 0 bases and 6 bases respectively, with 4 bases between them. This CDR3 region has 12 residues. Germline lookup yields CDR1 MGHRA and CDR2 YSYEKL. The CDR3 region has the DNA TGCGCCAGCAGCCAAGATGTGGATACGCAGTATTTT. Protein product: CASSQDVDTQYF.

This clonotype was found once. This CDR3 is CASSLTHYNEQFF. The CDR3 bases are TGTGCCAGCAGCCTTACTCACTACAATGAGCAGTTCTTC. The genes are TRBV11-2 and TRBJ2-1; D is unresolved. Germline V gene lookup returns CDR1 SGHAT and CDR2 FQNNGV. The CDR3 is 13 amino acids. V was cut by 5 bases and J by 3 bases, with 8 bases left in between.

The table lists this clonotype with a few counts. The genes are TRBV7-2 and TRBJ2-3; D remains ambiguous. Deletions cut 5 bases from V and 6 bases from J, with 12 bases between. The CDR3 is made up of 13 amino acids. Germline CDR1 reads SGHTA; CDR2 reads FQGNSA. Written as DNA, the CDR3 is TGTGCCAGCAGCACCAGGAACATGGATACGCAGTATTTT. As protein: CASSTRNMDTQYF.

The table lists this clonotype with a few counts. The CDR3 region is CASTRNSGEQFF. CDR3 DNA: TGTGCCAGCACGCGGAATTCGGGTGAGCAGTTCTTC. J is TRBJ2-1 and V is TRBV3-1; D not certain. This CDR3 spans 12 amino acids. V was pared by 7 bases and J by 9 bases, with 13 bases between. The germline gives CDR1 LGHDT, CDR2 YNNKEL (reference sequence).

This clonotype occurred a few times. The chain joins TRBV20-1 to TRBJ2-5; 7 bases are a match to TRBD2. The ends lost 3 bases at V and 5 bases at J; junction bases unmatched: 9. CDR3 length equals 14 residues. Germline V gene sequence: CDR1 DFQATT, CDR2 SNEGSKA (reference sequence). CDR3 in amino acids: CSASGTTVGETQYF. The CDR3 nucleotides read TGCAGTGCTAGTGGGACTACTGTAGGGGAGACCCAGTACTTC.

The CDR3 region is CASSEFIEQYF. CDR3 coding DNA: TGTGCCAGCAGTGAATTCATCGAGCAGTACTTC. The gene calls are TRBV6-1 and TRBJ2-7; D gene unclear. This CDR3 spans 11 amino acids. The V gene's germline CDR1 is MNHNS and CDR2 SASEGT. V was clipped by 2 bases and J by 6 bases, with 5 bases between them.

Many counts were recorded for this clonotype. The chain uses TRBV27 and TRBJ1-1, with 10 bases fitting TRBD1. V shed 4 bases and J 5 bases; nucleotides not matched to a gene: 1. CDR1 and CDR2 from the germline V gene are MNHEY and SMNVEV (reference sequence). The CDR3 has 13 amino acids. The CDR3 DNA sequence: TGTGCCAGCAGTTGGACAGGGGGTACTGAAGCTTTCTTT. Translating it yields CASSWTGGTEAFF.

This clonotype appeared a few times. This sequence joins TRBV7-2 and TRBJ1-2; D is perhaps TRBD1 (6 bases). Germline V lookup: CDR1 SGHTA, CDR2 FQGNSA. The CDR3 has 15 amino acids. V shed 5 bases and J shed 3 bases, with 16 bases lying between them. The CDR3 coding sequence is TGTGCCAGCAGCACCGCCGGACAGACTTACTATGGCTACACCTTC. Its protein product is CASSTAGQTYYGYTF.